This TCR beta chain was sequenced for a study of metastatic and nonmetastatic thyroid tumors. For the study at large: Where malignant and benign thyroid patients were concerned, repertoires were compared across blood and tumor or nodule tissue. Study-level results: Malignant tumors reportedly showed significantly higher TCR beta diversity than benign nodules in both blood and tumor.

J was trimmed by 8 bases and V by 0 bases; bases with no gene match: 7. This CDR3 comprises 15 residues. Germline CDR1 SGHAT, CDR2 FQNNGV. Treatment of any kind had been given to no patient before thyroid surgery. Concerning this clone: Its cognate antigen is unknown.

Authors' methods: Using the CDR3 differences seen across clinicopathological groups, the authors built a distant-metastasis classifier for papillary thyroid cancer, which was meant to discriminate distant-metastatic patients. TCRdb re-called clones from the PCR reads using MiXCR. The V and J calls, along with clone size, are taken from TCRdb and not from the paper's own processing. This sample has 45,000 to 65,000 clones; approximately 22% occur once, and the top ten carry 3.5% to 5%. The V and J genes are TRBV11-2 and TRBJ2-5; TRBD2 matches at 9 bases. The receptor comes from a female donor with papillary thyroid cancer or a benign thyroid nodule (not recorded which). Some clones in this sample may be carry-over from other donors' samples. Sequencing used blood. CDR3 sequence (DNA): TGTGCCAGCAGCTTAGATCCTAGCGGGATAGATACCCAGTACTTC. Translated, it gives CASSLDPSGIDTQYF.